This entry is about one T cell receptor (beta chain). The antigen is unknown. One junction end disagrees with the germline gene, perhaps due to a read error. This entry belongs to a study of cytomegalovirus exposure and HLA in healthy donors. General study results and limits: Solely CMV serostatus was available to characterize immune exposure.

With 60 Vbeta and 13 Jbeta primers, the PCR was carried out. Authors' processing steps: In a later analysis, 75 million to 85 million unique TCR beta chains included roughly 11 million shared by two or more donors. Assay: immunoSEQ multiplex PCR; the TCRdb copy retains only in-frame clones and omits some. The DNA gave D and trimming, while V, J and clone size come from that table. The record lists tens of thousands of clones, of which the ten most abundant hold roughly 5%. This CDR3 has 14 amino acids. Germline V gives CDR1 SGHTA, CDR2 FQGNSA. This TCR came from a man in his thirties or forties in good health and CMV-seropositive. The rearrangement uses TRBV7-2 and TRBJ1-1; 7 bases are shared with TRBD1. Sequencing was carried out using PBMCs. The CDR3 reads CASSWKLRDSEDFF. CDR3 DNA: TGTGCCAGCAGCTGGAAGCTCCGGGACAGCGAAGATTTCTTT.